Sequencing of this TCR beta chain was carried out in a study of T cells in localized non-small cell lung cancer. Trimming took off 2 bases at V and 1 base at J, with 12 bases between the two ends. Germline V gives CDR1 SGDLS, CDR2 YYNGEE. This CDR3 has 16 amino acids. Using immunoSEQ multiplex PCR, the repertoire was profiled, and TCRdb retains in-frame clones only, with some absent. The sample shows roughly 30,000 clones, more than 70% of them seen only once. The receptor was isolated from a female donor aged 60 or older with stage III squamous cell lung carcinoma. The material was peripheral blood, obtained before any cancer treatment. The chain has TRBV9 and TRBJ2-2; D is ambiguous. CDR3: CASSVLQSGNTGELFF. The CDR3 DNA follows: TGTGCCAGCAGCGTCCTACAGTCCGGGAACACCGGGGAGCTGTTTTTT.